This T cell receptor beta chain comes out of a study of blood T cell repertoires in COVID-19. Study context: Specimens from acute and convalescent COVID-19 originated in the United States, Italy and Spain. T cells, B-cell-depleted T cells, or PBMCs provided the cDNA or gDNA that served as material.

In this sample, this clone turned up once. Trimming stripped 4 bases from V and 6 bases from J, with 10 bases between. CDR1 and CDR2 (germline): SGHRS, YFSETQ. There are 12 residues in the CDR3. As originally analysed: Researchers report that nucleated cell counts were estimated from reference gene primer amplification. This table comes from immunoSEQ multiplex PCR, and its TCRdb copy is limited to in-frame clones, with some not included. For V, J and clone size, that table is used; D and trimming come from the DNA. The top ten hold around a tenth of the sample, which has about 98,000 clones, about nine tenths seen once.

The rearrangement links TRBV5-1 to TRBJ1-1; D gene uncertain. The specimen sequenced was peripheral blood. This TCR came from a man aged 50 or older with acute or convalescent COVID-19. The CDR3 region is CASSPAGSEAFF. CDR3 nucleotides: TGCGCCAGCAGCCCGGCGGGGTCTGAAGCTTTCTTT.